This is a list of T cell receptor beta chains from one sample in a study of cytomegalovirus exposure and HLA in healthy donors. Method: immunoSEQ multiplex PCR; TCRdb's copy keeps in-frame clones and lacks some. The top ten clones hold approximately 1.8% of a sample with about 210,000 clones, about three quarters of them seen once. Sequenced sample: PBMCs. All receptors derive from a male donor in good health and CMV-seronegative. Both conserved end residues are part of each CDR3. The order of the fields is clone size, J gene, D gene, V gene, CDR3 DNA, CDR3 protein. A D gene is named only where the DNA matches it firmly. Size values are once, few and many counts, or a class for expanded clones, and some rows have none.

. | TRBJ2-7 | TRBD1 | TRBV6-6 | TGTGCCAGCAGTTTCCCGGGACAGGGTCAGCACGAGCAGTACTTC | CASSFPGQGQHEQYF
. | TRBJ2-1 | TRBD2 | TRBV6-5 | TGTGCCAGCAGTTTAAGGACTAGCGGGGGAAACAATGAGCAGTTCTTC | CASSLRTSGGNNEQFF
. | TRBJ2-2 | TRBD2 | TRBV10-3 | TGTGCCTCCAGGACTAGCAGTTTTACCGGGGAGCTGTTTTTT | CASRTSSFTGELFF
. | TRBJ2-7 | . | TRBV28 | TGTGCCAGCAAGGGACTCGTCTCCTACGAGCAGTACTTC | CASKGLVSYEQYF
. | TRBJ2-1 | . | TRBV13 | TGTGCCAGCAGCATTGACAGGAATGAGCAGTTCTTC | CASSIDRNEQFF
. | TRBJ2-1 | TRBD2 | TRBV5-1 | TGCGCCAGCAGCTTGGGGACTAGCGGGGGGGGCGATGAGCAGTTCTTC | CASSLGTSGGGDEQFF
. | TRBJ2-3 | TRBD2 | TRBV7-2 | TGTGCCAGCAGCCTCCTAGCGGGGCGACCGCAGTATTTT | CASSLLAGRPQYF
. | TRBJ2-1 | TRBD2 | TRBV5-4 | TGTGCCAGCAGCTTGGATCTAGCGGGAGTAACTGAGCAGTTCTTC | CASSLDLAGVTEQFF
. | TRBJ2-3 | . | TRBV4-3 | TGCGCCAGCAGCCAAGTCCAGGGTTGGGATACGCAGTATTTT | CASSQVQGWDTQYF
. | TRBJ2-7 | . | TRBV19 | TGTGCCAGTAGTACGCCCTGGGCGGGGATATACGAGCAGTACTTC | CASSTPWAGIYEQYF
once | TRBJ1-1 | . | TRBV9 | TGTGCCAGCAGCGTAGGATTCGGGGTGGACACTGAAGCTTTCTTT | CASSVGFGVDTEAFF
few | TRBJ2-1 | TRBD2 | TRBV9 | TGTGCCAGCAGCGTAGTTGGACTAGCGGGGGGGACCTACAATGAGCAGTTCTTC | CASSVVGLAGGTYNEQFF
. | TRBJ1-1 | . | TRBV10-3 | TGTGCCATCAGGGCCCGGGACTTGAACACTGAAGCTTTCTTT | CAIRARDLNTEAFF
. | TRBJ2-1 | . | TRBV12-5 | TGTGCTAGTGGTCCGGGACTTTTCTACAATGAGCAGTTCTTC | CASGPGLFYNEQFF
few | TRBJ2-5 | TRBD1 | TRBV5-1 | TGCGCCAGCAGCTCAAGGGACAGGGGGCTCCAAGAGACCCAGTACTTC | CASSSRDRGLQETQYF
. | TRBJ1-1 | . | TRBV21-1 | TGTGCCAGCACCATGTACTGGACAGGGGCGAACACTGAAGCTTTCTTT | CASTMYWTGANTEAFF
. | TRBJ2-7 | TRBD2 | TRBV7-2 | TGTGCCAGCAGCTTTTCCGGGACTAGCCTATACGAGCAGTACTTC | CASSFSGTSLYEQYF
. | TRBJ1-6 | . | TRBV27 | TGTGCCAGCAGTTTAGGGCAGCGGCCCCTCCACTTT | CASSLGQRPLHF
. | TRBJ2-3 | . | TRBV27 | TGTGCCAGCAGTTTAGCCTCACCAGGGCTCACAGATACGCAGTATTTT | CASSLASPGLTDTQYF
. | TRBJ1-5 | TRBD1 | TRBV28 | TGTGCCAGCAGCCCGGACAGGGGAGGAGATAGCAATCAGCCCCAGCATTTT | CASSPDRGGDSNQPQHF
once | TRBJ2-4 | . | TRBV25-1 | TGTGCCAGCAGTGAATCCGGGGTGAGGTTTGGTCAGTACTTC | CASSESGVRFGQYF
once | TRBJ1-2 | . | TRBV28 | TGTGCCAGCACCCTTGAGCGTCGCCGAGTCTATGGCTACACCTTC | CASTLERRRVYGYTF
. | TRBJ2-3 | TRBD1 | TRBV6-4 | TGTGCCAGCAGTGACTCGACAGGGCCAGATACGCAGTATTTT | CASSDSTGPDTQYF
. | TRBJ2-2 | TRBD2 | TRBV6-1 | TGTGCCAGCAGTGAAGCCTCGGGGGGAGCGAACACCGGGGAGCTGTTTTTT | CASSEASGGANTGELFF
. | TRBJ1-4 | . | TRBV6-1 | TGTGCCAGCAGTTCGTACGGAACTAATGAAAAACTGTTTTTT | CASSSYGTNEKLFF
. | TRBJ2-7 | TRBD2 | TRBV5-1 | TGCGCCAGCAGCTTGGTTGGCGGGAGCTCCTACGAGCAGTACTTC | CASSLVGGSSYEQYF
. | TRBJ1-1 | . | TRBV7-2 | TGTGCCAGCAGCCCCCAGCTTGGGGGGGGCAACACTGAAGCTTTCTTT | CASSPQLGGGNTEAFF
once | TRBJ2-7 | . | TRBV5-1 | TGCGCCAGCAGCTTGCCGCAGGGTGGCGAGCAGTACTTC | CASSLPQGGEQYF
. | TRBJ2-7 | . | TRBV27 | TGTGCCAGCACCAACTGGGGCAGCTCCTACGAGCAGTACTTC | CASTNWGSSYEQYF
. | TRBJ2-3 | TRBD2 | TRBV5-4 | TGTGCCAGCAGCCCGAAGACTAGCTTTAGCACAGATACGCAGTATTTT | CASSPKTSFSTDTQYF
. | TRBJ2-7 | . | TRBV6-5 | TGTGCCAGCAGTTTGATGCAGGGGGGTGACGAGCAGTACTTC | CASSLMQGGDEQYF
. | TRBJ1-3 | TRBD1 | TRBV19 | TGTGCCACCCAGACAGGGCTCTCTGGAAACACCATATATTTT | CATQTGLSGNTIYF
. | TRBJ2-5 | TRBD1 | TRBV5-1 | TGCGCCAGCAGTCCCCGTCAGGGGGAAGGGGGAGAGACCCAGTACTTC | CASSPRQGEGGETQYF
. | TRBJ1-5 | TRBD1 | TRBV30 | TGTGCCCTTTCCCCGGGGACAGGGCCGCATCAGCCCCAGCATTTT | CALSPGTGPHQPQHF
. | TRBJ2-5 | TRBD2 | TRBV10-3 | TGTGCCATAAGTGGACTAGCGGGACAAGAGACCCAGTACTTC | CAISGLAGQETQYF
. | TRBJ1-1 | TRBD1 | TRBV15 | TGTGCCACCAGCAGGTCGGGACAGGGTAACACTGAAGCTTTCTTT | CATSRSGQGNTEAFF
. | TRBJ1-1 | . | TRBV30 | TGTGCCTGGAGTGTAGGGAGATACACTGAAGCTTTCTTT | CAWSVGRYTEAFF
. | TRBJ2-7 | TRBD1 | TRBV4-3 | TGCGCCAGCAGCCAAGGGACAGGGAGATCCTACGAGCAGTACTTC | CASSQGTGRSYEQYF
. | TRBJ1-2 | . | TRBV5-5 | TGTGCCAGCAGCTTGGGACTTCCCGGCAACACCTTC | CASSLGLPGNTF
. | TRBJ2-2 | . | TRBV19 | TGTGCCAGTGACTCGACAGCGAACACCGGGGAGCTGTTTTTT | CASDSTANTGELFF
. | TRBJ2-2 | TRBD1 | TRBV29-1 | TGCAGCGTTGACTTAGGGCAGGGGGCGTCCGGGGAGCTGTTTTTT | CSVDLGQGASGELFF
. | TRBJ1-2 | TRBD1 | TRBV5-1 | TGCGCCAGCAGCTTGTCAGGGGGAAACAACTATGGCTACACCTTC | CASSLSGGNNYGYTF
. | TRBJ2-1 | TRBD2 | TRBV6-4 | TGTGCCAGCAGTCCTTCACTAGCGGGGGGCCACAATGAGCAGTTCTTC | CASSPSLAGGHNEQFF
. | TRBJ2-6 | . | TRBV18 | TGTGCCAGCTCCGGGACTTCTGGGGCCAACGTCCTGACTTTC | CASSGTSGANVLTF
. | TRBJ1-1 | . | TRBV9 | TGTGCCAGCAACCAGGGCTTGAACACTGAAGCTTTCTTT | CASNQGLNTEAFF
. | TRBJ2-7 | . | TRBV4-2 | TGTGCCAGCAGCCTAGAGGGGGGGAGAGACGAGCAGTACTTC | CASSLEGGRDEQYF